This T cell receptor (beta chain) is drawn from a study of blood T cell repertoires in COVID-19. About the research overall: Sites in the United States, Italy and Spain provided acute and convalescent COVID-19 samples.

Per the original data handling: Counts of nucleated cells, estimated from reference gene primer amplification, were obtained. Profiling relied on immunoSEQ multiplex PCR, and the TCRdb table lists in-frame clones only, not all of them. Clone size and V and J calls were adopted from that table, with D and trimming inferred from the DNA. This table has about 97,000 clones, over 70% appearing once. CDR3 length: 15 amino acids. J lost 5 bases, V lost 6 bases, and 10 bases had no gene match. Per germline, CDR1 SNHLY and CDR2 FYNNEI. This TCR was sampled from a man in his sixties with acute or convalescent COVID-19. V and J are TRBV2 and TRBJ2-5; 9 bases match TRBD1. The specimen sequenced was peripheral blood. This CDR3 is CASSRDRDFWETQYF. The CDR3 DNA reads TGTGCCAGCAGCCGGGACAGGGACTTTTGGGAGACCCAGTACTTC.